The rows below give T cell receptor beta chains drawn from one sample of a study of blood T cell repertoires in COVID-19. Method: immunoSEQ multiplex PCR; TCRdb's copy keeps in-frame clones and lacks some. The data show about 180,000 clones, over 80% seen once. Sample: peripheral blood. Receptors originate from a woman between 70 and 85 years old with COVID-19, enrolled during active disease. The CDR3 runs from the conserved cysteine through the conserved F or W. The D gene is left open where the match is weak. Not every row has a clone size; where given, it reads once, few, many or a size class.

D	V	size	J	CDR3	DNA
TRBD1	TRBV9	NA	TRBJ1-1	CASSATGPTEAFF	TGTGCCAGCAGCGCGACAGGGCCCACTGAAGCTTTCTTT
NA	TRBV10-2	NA	TRBJ2-2	CASKELTYNTGELFF	TGCGCCAGCAAAGAATTGACTTACAACACCGGGGAGCTGTTTTTT
TRBD1	TRBV30	NA	TRBJ1-2	CAWSLGDRAVYGYTF	TGTGCCTGGAGTCTAGGGGACAGAGCCGTTTATGGCTACACCTTC
NA	TRBV5-4	few	TRBJ1-6	CASSPGATGSANSPLHF	TGTGCCAGCAGCCCAGGGGCCACCGGGTCCGCGAATTCACCCCTCCACTTT
NA	TRBV2	NA	TRBJ2-1	CASSPSVNEQFF	TGTGCCAGCAGTCCGTCCGTCAATGAGCAGTTCTTC
TRBD2	TRBV2	NA	TRBJ2-1	CASGRLAVYNEQFF	TGTGCCAGCGGCCGACTAGCGGTGTACAATGAGCAGTTCTTC
NA	TRBV28	NA	TRBJ1-1	CASSVGGMNTEAFF	TGTGCCAGCAGTGTCGGCGGCATGAACACTGAAGCTTTCTTT
NA	TRBV13	NA	TRBJ2-7	CASSLGYRQSSYEQYF	TGTGCCAGCAGCTTAGGGTACAGGCAAAGCTCCTACGAGCAGTACTTC
NA	TRBV2	NA	TRBJ2-1	CASSVTSWEQFF	TGTGCCAGCAGTGTGACTAGTTGGGAGCAGTTCTTC
TRBD1	TRBV3-1/TRBV3-2	NA	TRBJ2-7	CASSQDPDRGVDEQYF	TGTGCCAGCAGCCAAGATCCGGACAGGGGAGTAGACGAGCAGTACTTC
TRBD2	TRBV18	few	TRBJ2-6	CASSPLIAGVLSGANVLTF	TGTGCCAGCTCACCACTGATAGCGGGAGTCCTATCTGGGGCCAACGTCCTGACTTTC
NA	TRBV6-5	NA	TRBJ1-5	CASSQGGPQHF	TGTGCCAGCAGCCAAGGGGGGCCCCAGCATTTT
TRBD1	TRBV6-5	NA	TRBJ1-1	CASTQPGGNTEAFF	TGTGCCAGCACCCAACCAGGGGGCAACACTGAAGCTTTCTTT
NA	TRBV28	NA	TRBJ2-2	CASSFFSGSNTGELFF	TGTGCCAGCAGTTTTTTTAGCGGATCGAACACCGGGGAGCTGTTTTTT
NA	TRBV6-1	NA	TRBJ1-6	CASSEVEFPLHF	TGTGCCAGCAGTGAAGTTGAGTTTCCCCTCCACTTT
TRBD2	TRBV7-2	NA	TRBJ2-7	CASSWGLAGNEQYF	TGTGCCAGCAGCTGGGGACTAGCGGGAAACGAGCAGTACTTC
NA	TRBV18	NA	TRBJ2-1	CASSPPYSEQFF	TGTGCCAGCTCACCACCATACTCTGAGCAGTTCTTC
TRBD1	TRBV5-1	once	TRBJ1-1	CASSLVKGTGALMNTEAFF	TGCGCCAGCAGCTTGGTTAAGGGCACAGGGGCCCTCATGAACACTGAAGCTTTCTTT
NA	TRBV3-1/TRBV3-2	NA	TRBJ2-1	CASSQATSRRDEQFF	TGTGCCAGCAGCCAAGCGACATCCCGGAGGGATGAGCAGTTCTTC
TRBD1	TRBV28	NA	TRBJ1-5	CASSLPQGANQPQHF	TGTGCCAGCAGTTTGCCACAGGGGGCCAATCAGCCCCAGCATTTT
NA	TRBV2	NA	TRBJ1-1	CASSATGQFEAFF	TGTGCCAGCAGCGCGACCGGACAGTTTGAAGCTTTCTTT
NA	TRBV4-3	NA	TRBJ1-6	CASSQLPRGSLALHF	TGCGCCAGCAGCCAATTACCCCGGGGGTCCTTGGCCCTCCACTTT
NA	TRBV9	NA	TRBJ2-7	CASSTEKGPYEQYF	TGTGCCAGCAGCACTGAGAAGGGGCCCTACGAGCAGTACTTC
TRBD1	TRBV9	NA	TRBJ2-5	CASSRRQGVAETQYF	TGTGCCAGCAGCAGACGACAGGGGGTGGCCGAGACCCAGTACTTC
NA	TRBV7-9	NA	TRBJ2-5	CASSLTGYQETQYF	TGTGCCAGCAGCTTAACCGGGTACCAAGAGACCCAGTACTTC
TRBD2	TRBV28	few	TRBJ2-3	CASSLTPGLAGVWTDTQYF	TGTGCCAGCAGTTTGACGCCGGGACTAGCGGGAGTATGGACAGATACGCAGTATTTT
NA	TRBV19	NA	TRBJ2-7	CASSHQGSEQYF	TGTGCCAGTAGTCACCAGGGGTCCGAGCAGTACTTC
TRBD2	TRBV5-5	NA	TRBJ2-5	CASSKGTSGILQETQYF	TGTGCCAGCAGCAAAGGGACTAGCGGGATCCTTCAAGAGACCCAGTACTTC
NA	TRBV28	NA	TRBJ1-2	CASSDYGGFYGYTF	TGTGCCAGCAGTGACTACGGGGGTTTCTATGGCTACACCTTC
TRBD2	TRBV6-2/TRBV6-3	NA	TRBJ2-7	CASTPGSGSSYEQYF	TGTGCCAGCACCCCCGGTAGCGGGAGCTCCTACGAGCAGTACTTC
TRBD2	TRBV7-3	NA	TRBJ2-2	CASSSPTGGGTGELFF	TGTGCCAGCAGCTCCCCCACGGGAGGGGGTACCGGGGAGCTGTTTTTT
TRBD2	TRBV6-2/TRBV6-3	NA	TRBJ2-7	CASSEAAGGTYEQYF	TGTGCCAGCAGCGAGGCTGCGGGAGGAACTTACGAGCAGTACTTC
TRBD1	TRBV6-4	NA	TRBJ2-7	CASAGQGVEQYF	TGTGCCAGCGCGGGACAGGGCGTCGAGCAGTACTTC
NA	TRBV28	NA	TRBJ2-5	CASSPQTAKYQETQYF	TGTGCCAGCAGTCCGCAGACAGCCAAGTACCAAGAGACCCAGTACTTC
NA	TRBV4-3	NA	TRBJ1-1	CASSQVFPLNTEAFF	TGCGCCAGCAGCCAAGTGTTCCCGTTGAACACTGAAGCTTTCTTT
TRBD2	TRBV2	NA	TRBJ2-5	CASLWASGSETQYF	TGTGCCTCCCTTTGGGCTAGCGGGAGTGAGACCCAGTACTTC
NA	TRBV19	NA	TRBJ2-5	CASSMSRFQETQYF	TGTGCCAGTAGTATGAGTCGTTTTCAAGAGACCCAGTACTTC
NA	TRBV18	NA	TRBJ1-2	CASSLRDVYGYTF	TGTGCCAGCTCCCTCAGGGATGTCTATGGCTACACCTTC
TRBD1	TRBV9	NA	TRBJ2-4	CASSVDGGQGKGSKNIQYF	TGTGCCAGCAGCGTAGACGGCGGACAGGGGAAGGGTTCCAAAAACATTCAGTACTTC
TRBD1	TRBV18	NA	TRBJ2-3	CASSPDRPVTDTQYF	TGTGCCAGCTCACCGGACAGGCCCGTCACAGATACGCAGTATTTT
TRBD1	TRBV10-3	once	TRBJ1-1	CAISQDRGGTEAFF	TGTGCCATCAGCCAAGACAGGGGGGGCACTGAAGCTTTCTTT
NA	TRBV7-9	NA	TRBJ2-2	CASNARDTGELFF	TGTGCCAGCAACGCTCGGGATACCGGGGAGCTGTTTTTT